This paragraph covers one T cell receptor beta chain sequence. Its antigen remains unidentified. These data belong to a study of T cell responses to AZD1222 COVID-19 vaccine. Regarding the study as a whole: There were repertoire samples only from the period after the peak T cell response. Recipients of two AZD1222 doses showed rising Spike-specific TCR breadth and depth.

Germline V gives CDR1 MNHEY, CDR2 SVGAGI. The CDR3 runs to 15 residues. V shed 5 bases and J shed 0 bases, with 13 bases lying between them. The assay was immunoSEQ multiplex PCR, and TCRdb's table has in-frame clones only and misses some. The sample lists some 100,000 clones; more than 75% were seen once. The sequencing here drew on peripheral blood, taken 28 days after the second AZD1222 dose. The V and J genes are TRBV6-5 and TRBJ1-1; D call uncertain. The clonotype originates from an adult who received the AZD1222 COVID-19 vaccine. CDR3 protein: CASSNRPIVNTEAFF. The CDR3 region has the DNA TGTGCCAGCAGTAACCGACCGATAGTGAACACTGAAGCTTTCTTT.